The TCR beta chain described here comes from a study of blood T cells in healthy people across ages (dated by TCRdb to between 2015 and 2017). A note on the overall study: In model experiments, template switching captured roughly one uniquely barcoded TCR beta cDNA molecule for every two T cells. To track age-related changes in TCR beta repertoire diversity, the study relied on deep sequencing normalized with unique cDNA molecular identifiers. The donors were split into four age groups: young (average about 16 years), middle-aged (roughly 39), aged (62) and long-lived (approximately 80). For two donors (one aged 18 to 29 and one aged 80 or older), the study analyzed two additional independent replicas of 1 million unique cDNA reads from the same blood draw. Broad study findings and their caveats: The percentage of naive T cells measured by flow cytometry correlated strongly with observed TCR beta diversity. Total diversity estimates from one million sequenced T cells were considered lower bounds and underestimates. Observed TCR beta diversity per million T cells fell roughly linearly with age, and a significant reduction was already apparent by age roughly 40. The CMV infection status of donors was not known, potentially confounding age-related changes in expanded clonotypes. Compared with the aged group, the long-lived group had more naive CD4+ T cells, fewer expanded clones and increased TCR diversity, suggesting age selection. Since profiling was done on bulk unsorted PBMCs, naive and antigen-experienced compartments could not be conclusively compared.

Libraries were constructed by 5' RACE. Instrument on record: Illumina HiSeq 2500. A second PCR of roughly 7 to 11 cycles was performed with a sample-barcoded 5' primer and a J-beta primer mix. A template-switch 5' adaptor carrying 12 random nucleotides introduced a unique molecular identifier onto each TCR beta cDNA molecule. At least 2.5 million CDR3-containing paired-end reads were obtained from each sample. All of the RNA was converted into first-strand cDNA using the Mint cDNA synthesis kit, with a TRBC-specific oligonucleotide serving as the primer. Following uracil-DNA glycosylase treatment, all cDNA underwent a first 18-cycle PCR with the universal primers M1SS and BC2_uni_R. Under the source paper's analysis protocol: Normalization of each sample was performed by random selection of 1 million high-quality reads, each carrying a distinct molecular identifier. Instead of being binned into consensus sequences, reads with shared molecular identifiers were discarded. MiTCR, with a Q25 quality threshold and the strictest error-elimination algorithm, was used for CDR3 identification, clonotype clustering and error correction. Lower-bound total TCR beta diversity was estimated with a nonparametric unseen species model using Euler transformation. In-frame beta chains were kept once TCRdb had trimmed the public reads at Q25 with fastp and called clones with MiXCR. Duplicate CDR3 protein sequences are folded into a single record with the most common DNA and genes. These V and J calls derive from TCRdb rather than the authors' analysis. In all, the sample holds hundreds of thousands of distinct CDR3 sequences, and roughly 25% of those were seen once. 9.4% of the sample is in the top ten clones.

Systemically healthy Caucasian individuals from Russia, 39 in total and aged roughly 6 to 95 years, were included as donors. Roughly 9 milliliters of peripheral blood were drawn from each donor into EDTA-treated Vacutainer tubes. PBMCs were isolated by Ficoll-Paque density-gradient centrifugation, with at least 7 million obtained per sample. Total RNA, at least 6 micrograms per sample, was extracted from PBMCs with Trizol reagent. Naive CD45RAhigh/CD27high T cell percentages were measured by flow cytometry on a PBMC aliquot from every donor. In regard to this clonotype: There is no known antigen for this receptor. The sample holds no much larger clone one base away, and base qualities are not on file.

Measured from the cysteine to the phenylalanine, the CDR3 is 15 residues long. The read is trimmed to its CDR3 DNA, 45 bases read in frame from base 1. V drops 1 base and J drops 1 base, leaving 11 bases in between. CDR1 and CDR2 are read off the germline V gene as SGHVS and FQNEAQ. A further study also used this sample, focusing on T cells of mothers and their children. The second study reports: Donors were nine systemically healthy Caucasian individuals: three mothers and their six children. cDNA synthesis used all of the extracted RNA, with around 1.4 ug of RNA in each 15 ul reaction. Sample barcodes and 2-4 random nucleotides were added via the M1S primer in the second PCR. Over 8.5 million TCR beta CDR3 reads came from each mother, compared with around 3 million reads from each child. Thymic selection shapes the output of TCR recombination in a similar way in related and unrelated pairs, and inherited differences have a minor effect. Normalized repertoire overlap was always found to be slightly, but never significantly, higher in related mother-child pairs than in unrelated mother-child pairs. No persistent microchimeric T cell clones were found, with a detection sensitivity of around 100 clones per million clonotypes. The study used deep NGS to compare TCR beta repertoires of mothers and children, seeking features distinguishing related mother-child pairs from unrelated individuals. On average, the children were approximately 11 +/- 4 years old, while the mothers were approximately 40 +/- 4 years old. Libraries were sequenced on Illumina HiSeq 2000 with 100+100 nt paired-end reads after adapter ligation with NEBNext reagents. To avoid cross-contamination, the mother libraries and the child libraries were prepared a month apart and sequenced in separate runs. For each donor, somewhere between about 450,000 and 2,000,000 distinct TCR beta clonotypes were identified. Naive TCR beta clonotypes were estimated from low-frequency clonotypes matched to each donor's FACS-determined naive share, without sorting.

The chain couples TRBV7-8 to TRBJ2-7, with no reliable assignment of the D segment. Sequences were obtained from blood. This clonotype was obtained from a boy aged 5-17 years in good health. The DNA is as follows: TGTGCCAGCAGCTTAGGGTCTACGAAATCCTACGAGCAGTACTTC. The translation is CASSLGSTKSYEQYF.